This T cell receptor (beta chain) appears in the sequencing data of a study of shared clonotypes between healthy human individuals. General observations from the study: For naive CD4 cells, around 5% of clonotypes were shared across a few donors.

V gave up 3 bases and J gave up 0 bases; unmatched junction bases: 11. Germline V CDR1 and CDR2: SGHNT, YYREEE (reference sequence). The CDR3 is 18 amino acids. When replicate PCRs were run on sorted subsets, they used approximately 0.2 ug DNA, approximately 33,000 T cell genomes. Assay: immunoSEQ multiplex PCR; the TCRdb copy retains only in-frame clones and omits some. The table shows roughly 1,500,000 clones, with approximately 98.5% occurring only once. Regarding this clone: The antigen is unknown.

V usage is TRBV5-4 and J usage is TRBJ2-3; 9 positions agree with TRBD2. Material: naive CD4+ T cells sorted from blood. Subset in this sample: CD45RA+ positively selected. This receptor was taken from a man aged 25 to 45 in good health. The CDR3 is CASSWGRSSGTSTDTQYF. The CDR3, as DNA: TGTGCCAGCAGCTGGGGACGATCTAGCGGGACTAGCACAGATACGCAGTATTTT.